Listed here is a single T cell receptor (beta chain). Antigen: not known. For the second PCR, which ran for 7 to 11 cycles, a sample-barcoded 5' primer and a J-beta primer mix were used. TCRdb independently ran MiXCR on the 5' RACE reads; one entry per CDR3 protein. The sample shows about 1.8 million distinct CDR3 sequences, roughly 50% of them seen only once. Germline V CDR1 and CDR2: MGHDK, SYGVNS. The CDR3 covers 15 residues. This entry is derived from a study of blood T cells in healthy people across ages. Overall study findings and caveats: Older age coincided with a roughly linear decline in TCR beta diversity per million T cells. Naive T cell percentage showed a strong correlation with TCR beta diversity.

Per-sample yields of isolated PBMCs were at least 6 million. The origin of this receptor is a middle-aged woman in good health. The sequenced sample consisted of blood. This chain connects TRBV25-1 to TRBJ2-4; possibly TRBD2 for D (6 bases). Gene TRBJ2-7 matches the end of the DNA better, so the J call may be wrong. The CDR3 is CASSGGNRGRYEQYF. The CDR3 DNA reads TGTGCCAGCAGTGGAGGTAACCGAGGGAGGTACGAGCAGTACTTC.